This TCR beta chain was sequenced in a study of graft-versus-host responses after intestinal transplantation (dated by TCRdb to the early 2020s). Broadly, across the study: The transplants that recipients got were multivisceral, liver-intestinal, or isolated intestinal. Every recipient was given anti-thymocyte globulin induction, followed by approximately three years of maintenance tacrolimus and steroids. Graft-versus-host and host-versus-graft alloreactive T cell clones were tracked in the graft, circulation and bone marrow after intestinal transplantation using bulk TCR-beta CDR3 sequencing. To identify alloreactive clones, pre-transplant mixed lymphocyte reaction products were sequenced and compared with unstimulated pre-transplant donor and recipient T cells. The cohort enrolled 20 to 30 intestinal transplant recipients including one retransplant, and a few patients lacking pretransplant specimens were excluded. A peak of at least 4% donor T cells among recipient peripheral blood mononuclear cells was the definition used for donor T cell macrochimerism. Samples from three later patients were sequenced in-house on an Illumina MiSeq with MiXCR processing rather than by the commercial service. Beyond this particular receptor, the publication reports: The conclusions were limited by the relatively low number and heterogeneity of the intestinal transplant patients. GvH clones were detected in recipient bone marrow, and some appeared earlier in ileal mucosa or blood, consistent with an intestinal mucosal origin. Early after transplant, declines in HvG clones were associated with peak levels of circulating GvH clones. In the allografts of patients with donor T cell macrochimerism, GvH to HvG T cell clonal ratios were high.

Library generation was performed with the immunoSEQ multiplex PCR assay. For most patients, genomic DNA was subjected to high-throughput TCR-beta CDR3 sequencing by Adaptive Biotechnologies. In the paper's pipeline: Adaptive's ImmunoSEQ software supplied the TCR sequencing data for 15 to 20 patients, while MiXCR and VDJtools were used to process three other patients. Because the origin of CDR3 nucleotide sequences shared between donor and recipient could not be assigned, those sequences were removed. Alloreactive clones required at least 2-fold expansion over unstimulated cells and minimum CFSE-low frequency of 0.002% (template counts) or 0.001% (read counts). Clones were considered mappable if detected in sequenced pre-transplant spleen, lymph node, or MLR CFSE-low populations of the donor or recipient. Cumulative frequency of alloreactive clones was calculated as a percentage of all sequences weighted by copy number. Sourced from immuneACCESS, this table was stored by TCRdb with only in-frame sequences that have V and J called. A share of the clones is absent; for the studies checked, an unresolved V gene accounts for under half, and the remainder has no known explanation. That table gives V, J and clone size, and the DNA gave D and trimming. This sample comprises around 8,000 clones, roughly 82% of them detected only once. The ten top clones hold roughly 10% of the sample.

Relative to germline, V is missing 7 bases and J is missing 0 bases, with 10 bases of the junction outside any gene match. Looking up the germline V gene (reference sequence) yields CDR1 SGHNT and CDR2 YYREEE. The CDR3 holds 18 amino acids from the cysteine to the phenylalanine. CDR3 DNA only is kept here, 54 bases in frame from base 1. To note about this clone: This receptor's antigen is unknown. The record has no base qualities; no much larger clone is one base away.

To isolate intraepithelial and lamina propria lymphocytes from graft specimens, dithiothreitol, EDTA incubations and collagenase D digestion were used. Serial intestinal graft biopsy specimens collected up to 600 days after transplant underwent bulk TCR-beta sequencing. This specimen was ileum tissue, taken approximately 120 days after transplant. This chain is built from TRBV5-4 and TRBJ2-3, with TRBD2 matching 14 junction bases. This clonotype was sampled from a human patient who received an intestinal transplant, so some T cells may come from the graft donor. The bases read TGTGCCAGCGGTCAACCGGGACTAGCGGGGGAAAGCACAGATACGCAGTATTTT. The translation is CASGQPGLAGESTDTQYF.